These 22 T cell receptor beta chains were sequenced from one sample in a study of blood T cell repertoires in COVID-19. The repertoire was sequenced with immunoSEQ multiplex PCR; TCRdb's copy has only in-frame clones and lacks some. This sample has 150,000 or so clones, with 80% found just once. The sequenced sample was peripheral blood. The source is a man aged 60 to 69 with active or convalescent COVID-19.

The genes are TRBV7-2 and TRBJ2-7; D unresolved. The ends were cut back, 5 bases at V and 4 bases at J, with 18 bases in the middle. The CDR3 length is 15 residues. Per germline, CDR1 SGHTA and CDR2 FQGNSA. CDR3 sequence: CASSGSPRQHYEQYF. CDR3 nucleotides: TGTGCCAGCAGCGGCTCCCCCAGGCAGCATTACGAGCAGTACTTC. Full variable domain (remainder filled in from reference TRBV7-2 and TRBJ2-7): GAGVSQSPSNKVTEKGKDVELRCDPISGHTALYWYRQSLGQGLEFLIYFQGNSAPDKSGLPSDRFSAERTGGSVSTLTIQRTQQEDSAVYLCASSGSPRQHYEQYFGPGTRLTVT.

This sequence joins TRBV7-9 and TRBJ2-1, with D possibly matching TRBD2 (6 bases). Germline V lookup: CDR1 SEHNR, CDR2 FQNEAQ (reference sequence). The length of the CDR3 is 16 residues. Trimming stripped 4 bases from V and 1 base from J, with 14 bases between. The CDR3 loop is CASSSRGGRSYNEQFF. CDR3 coding DNA: TGTGCCAGCAGCTCCCGGGGAGGCCGGTCCTACAATGAGCAGTTCTTC.

Regarding this clone: The junction and the germline gene differ at one end; a read error may be behind it. The genes are TRBV3-1 (or the pseudogene TRBV3-2) and TRBJ1-5; D possibly corresponds to TRBD1 (6 bases). The CDR3 consists of 14 residues. From germline, CDR1 is LGHDT and CDR2 YNNKEL (reference sequence). The CDR3 sequence is CASSQEGANRPQHF. CDR3 sequence (DNA): TGTGCCAGCAGCCAAGAGGGGGCCAATCGGCCCCAGCATTTT.

V and J are TRBV4-1 and TRBJ2-1; TRBD1 matches 9 bases. Unmatched junction bases numbered 6, after V lost 4 bases and J lost 2 bases. The CDR3 extends over 16 amino acids. Germline V lookup: CDR1 MGHRA, CDR2 YSYEKL. CDR3 protein: CASSLRQGGPYNEQFF. For the CDR3, the DNA is TGCGCCAGCAGCCTAAGACAGGGGGGACCCTACAATGAGCAGTTCTTC.

This chain uses TRBV7-3 with TRBJ1-1; 7 bases align to TRBD1. The CDR3 totals 14 residues. From germline, CDR1 is SGHTA and CDR2 FQGTGA. Trimming took 5 bases from V and 0 from J; bases not matched to a gene: 3. This CDR3 is CASSPQGLNTEAFF. CDR3 DNA: TGTGCCAGCAGCCCACAGGGGTTGAACACTGAAGCTTTCTTT.

This clone was counted a single time. The CDR3 region has the DNA TGCAGCGTTGGAGGGTACCAAGAGACCCAGTACTTC. It translates to CSVGGYQETQYF. This chain connects TRBV29-1 to TRBJ2-5, with TRBD2 as a possible D gene (5 bases). The CDR3 length is 12 residues. Germline values: CDR1 SQVTM, CDR2 ANQGSEA. Trimming took off 4 bases at V and 0 bases at J, with 6 bases between the two ends.

This clone was detected once. The chain links TRBV19 to TRBJ1-2, with unresolved D. Germline-derived CDR1 and CDR2 are LNHDA and SQIVND (reference sequence). This CDR3 spans 12 amino acids. Trimming removed 7 bases at V and 10 bases at J, with 16 bases between. CDR3: CASTLGVQDYTF. DNA of the CDR3: TGTGCCAGTACCCTCGGGGTCCAGGACTACACCTTC.

The V and J genes are TRBV7-2 and TRBJ2-5; 11 bases agree with TRBD2. Losses at the gene ends were 3 bases for V and 5 bases for J; bases not matched to a gene: 5. Germline V CDR1 and CDR2: SGHTA, FQGNSA. CDR3 length equals 15 residues. The CDR3 DNA sequence: TGTGCCAGCAGCTTTAGGTCTAGCGGGAGGGAGACCCAGTACTTC. It is translated as CASSFRSSGRETQYF.

The rearrangement joins TRBV28 to TRBJ1-5, with no clear D. Germline V gene data show CDR1 as MDHEN and CDR2 as SYDVKM. Between the trimmed V and J ends, which lost 3 bases and 6 bases, there was a span of 15 bases. The CDR3 has 15 amino acids. The CDR3: CASSFRQAGIQPQHF. The CDR3 DNA is TGTGCCAGCAGTTTTCGGCAGGCAGGAATTCAGCCCCAGCATTTT.

This chain joins TRBV24-1 and TRBJ2-1; tentatively, D is TRBD2 (5 bases). Between the trimmed V and J ends, which lost 10 bases and 4 bases, there was a span of 13 bases. CDR3 size: 13 residues. Germline CDR1 is KGHDR and CDR2 is SFDVKD. The CDR3 reads CATAGAAYNEQFF. CDR3 DNA: TGTGCCACGGCTGGAGCGGCGTACAATGAGCAGTTCTTC.

The chain combines TRBV19 with TRBJ1-2, with a possible D match to TRBD1 (6 bases). This CDR3 has 15 residues. Germline lookup yields CDR1 LNHDA and CDR2 SQIVND (reference sequence). Trimming pared 5 bases from V and 4 bases from J, leaving 17 bases between. CDR3 coding DNA: TGTGCCAGTAGTGTGACAGGAGCTTATTCCTATGGCTACACCTTC. As protein: CASSVTGAYSYGYTF.

This rearrangement joins TRBV5-1 to TRBJ2-7; 12 nucleotides line up with TRBD2. Per the germline V gene, CDR1 is SGHRS and CDR2 is YFSETQ. CDR3 size: 15 residues. The trim removed 1 base at V and 6 bases at J, leaving 5 bases unmatched. This CDR3 reads CASSLKGLAGSEQYF. The CDR3 DNA is TGCGCCAGCAGCTTGAAAGGACTAGCGGGATCCGAGCAGTACTTC.

The V call is TRBV27, the J call TRBJ2-2; tentatively, D is TRBD1 (6 bases). Between the trimmed V and J ends, which lost 6 bases and 1 base, there was a span of 15 bases. The CDR3 has 16 residues. Germline CDR1 and CDR2: MNHEY and SMNVEV (reference sequence). This CDR3 is CASSPRARGNTGELFF. CDR3 in DNA: TGTGCCAGCAGCCCCAGGGCCAGGGGGAACACCGGGGAGCTGTTTTTT.

A single count supports this clone. This chain links TRBV19 with TRBJ2-7; a possible D gene is TRBD1 (6 bases). Trimming took 5 bases from V and 4 from J, leaving 18 bases between them. This CDR3 has 15 residues. Germline lookup yields CDR1 LNHDA and CDR2 SQIVND (reference sequence). In nucleotides, the CDR3 is TGTGCCAGTAGTTCAGAGGGACACGGAGGTTACGAGCAGTACTTC. Translation: CASSSEGHGGYEQYF. The full variable domain, rest sourced from reference TRBV19 and TRBJ2-7, is DGGITQSPKYLFRKEGQNVTLSCEQNLNHDAMYWYRQDPGQGLRLIYYSQIVNDFQKGDIAEGYSVSREKKESFPLTVTSAQKNPTAFYLCASSSEGHGGYEQYFGPGTRLTVT.

The chain employs TRBV5-6 and TRBJ1-3, with 8 bases aligning to TRBD1. There are 17 residues in the CDR3. In germline, CDR1 is SGHDT, CDR2 YYEEEE. V lost 4 bases and J lost 1; bases outside the gene matches: 10. As DNA, the CDR3 is TGTGCCAGCAGCGCTGGACAGGGTACGAGGTCTGGAAACACCATATATTTT. Amino acids: CASSAGQGTRSGNTIYF.

The chain has TRBV21-1 and TRBJ2-1; the table gives TRBD1 as D, unverified against the DNA. TRBV21-1 is assigned pseudogene status. This CDR3 spans 14 amino acids. Here the CDR3 reads CASSKARDRGLQFF. In DNA form, the CDR3 reads TGTGCCAGCAGCAAAGCGCGCGACAGGGGATTGCAGTTCTTC.

The gene calls are TRBV7-2 and TRBJ1-2; D remains unclear. Germline CDR1 SGHTA, CDR2 FQGNSA. Trimming pared 8 bases from V and 5 bases from J, leaving 18 bases between. The CDR3 contains 14 residues. The CDR3 DNA reads as TGTGCCAGCTCCCGATTCCGTGAGCCTTATGGCTACACCTTC. Its translation is CASSRFREPYGYTF. The variable domain in full, with the rest retrieved from reference TRBV7-2 and TRBJ1-2, is GAGVSQSPSNKVTEKGKDVELRCDPISGHTALYWYRQSLGQGLEFLIYFQGNSAPDKSGLPSDRFSAERTGGSVSTLTIQRTQQEDSAVYLCASSRFREPYGYTFGSGTRLTVV.

The chain joins TRBV19 to TRBJ2-7; possibly TRBD1 for D (5 bases). The germline gives CDR1 LNHDA, CDR2 SQIVND (reference sequence). The CDR3 contains 15 residues. The ends were cut back, 4 bases at V and 6 bases at J, with 19 bases in the middle. CDR3 coding DNA: TGTGCCAGTAGTACGAGAGACAGCCGAGGATTCGAGCAGTACTTC. Its translation is CASSTRDSRGFEQYF.

This chain links TRBV3-1 (or the pseudogene TRBV3-2) with TRBJ1-4; no clear D gene. The CDR3 has 12 amino acids. Germline V gene data show CDR1 as LGHDT and CDR2 as YNNKEL (reference sequence). Deletions cut 4 bases from V and 8 bases from J, with 8 bases between. The CDR3 DNA reads TGTGCCAGCAGCCTACCGGGGGAAAAACTGTTTTTT. It specifies CASSLPGEKLFF.

This clone was recorded only once. J is TRBJ2-2 and V is TRBV30; D remains unclear. This CDR3 is 14 amino acids long. V gave up 4 bases and J gave up 7 bases, with 16 bases separating them. Germline lookup yields CDR1 GTSNPN and CDR2 SVGIG (reference sequence). CDR3 bases: TGTGCCTGGACCCGCACCGGGTTAGACGGGGAGCTGTTTTTT. Translation gives CAWTRTGLDGELFF.

The rearrangement links TRBV19 to TRBJ2-1, with a weak D call TRBD2 (5 bases). Trimming stripped 7 bases from V and 0 bases from J, with 19 bases between. This CDR3 contains 17 residues. CDR1 and CDR2 (germline): LNHDA, SQIVND (reference sequence). CDR3 amino acids: CASTPRPGLSSYNEQFF. Here the CDR3 DNA reads TGTGCCAGTACCCCCCGGCCCGGACTGAGCTCCTACAATGAGCAGTTCTTC.

The chain has TRBV4-3 and TRBJ1-2; 8 positions agree with TRBD1. Per the germline V gene, CDR1 is LGHNA and CDR2 is YSLEER. The CDR3 length is 15 residues. Trimming at V came to 1 base and at J to 8 bases, leaving 9 bases not matched to a gene. CDR3 residues: CASSQVGRGLKGYTF. Here the CDR3 DNA reads TGCGCCAGCAGCCAAGTGGGCAGGGGGCTGAAGGGCTACACCTTC.